Below, one T cell receptor beta chain is given with its context. Germline V CDR1 and CDR2: MDHEN, SYDVKM. Trimming cost V 5 bases and J 3 bases, with 10 bases left between them. The CDR3 extends over 13 amino acids. The table came from immunoSEQ multiplex PCR; TCRdb's copy has only in-frame clones and leaves some out. The table has approximately 300,000 clones, 90% seen once. Seattle-derived patients entered the study during active infection and were followed longitudinally. The record originates from a study of blood T cell repertoires in COVID-19. Across the whole study: PBMCs, B-cell-depleted T cells, or T cells provided the cDNA or gDNA that made up the material.

Source material: peripheral blood. The gene calls are TRBV28 and TRBJ2-5; D perhaps matches TRBD2 (7 bases). This sequence was found in a woman aged 40 to 50 with COVID-19, enrolled during active disease. CDR3 in DNA: TGTGCCAGCAGTCGGGGGGCTGAAGAGACCCAGTACTTC. Its protein is CASSRGAEETQYF.